The 24 T cell receptor beta chains listed next were all sequenced from one sample in a study of cytomegalovirus exposure and HLA in healthy donors. The repertoire was sequenced with immunoSEQ multiplex PCR; TCRdb's copy has only in-frame clones and lacks some. The sample lists 150,000 to 200,000 clones, about 82% occurring once. Specimen: PBMCs. The origin of the receptors is a woman aged 18-35 years in good health and CMV-seronegative.

The V gene is TRBV12-5, the J gene TRBJ2-5; 7 bases are shared with TRBD2. The CDR3 sequence is 17 residues long. Germline lookup yields CDR1 LGHNT and CDR2 FRNRAP. After removal of 0 bases from V and 0 bases from J, the junction contained 7 bases not matched to a gene. CDR3 amino acids: CASGLVRRREYQETQYF. CDR3 sequence (DNA): TGTGCTAGTGGTTTGGTACGAAGGCGGGAGTACCAAGAGACCCAGTACTTC.

This chain links TRBV4-1 with TRBJ2-3, with a weak D call TRBD2 (5 bases). This CDR3 spans 13 amino acids. Germline CDR1 is MGHRA and CDR2 is YSYEKL. The ends were cut back, 3 bases at V and 10 bases at J, with 14 bases in the middle. The CDR3 loop reads CASSQRDYWPQYF. CDR3 coding DNA: TGCGCCAGCAGCCAGCGAGACTACTGGCCGCAGTATTTT.

The V call is TRBV4-2, the J call TRBJ2-1; 11 bases are a match to TRBD2. The CDR3 totals 18 residues. Germline CDR1 LGHNA, CDR2 YNFKEQ. The V gene end was trimmed by 4 bases and the J gene end by 7 bases; junction bases not matched to a gene: 15. CDR3 sequence (DNA): TGTGCCAGCAGCCGACAACTAGCGGGGGTTTCTGGGATGAATGAGCAGTTCTTC. Its protein product is CASSRQLAGVSGMNEQFF.

The genes are TRBV27 and TRBJ1-5; 8 nucleotides align to TRBD1. J lost 3 bases, V lost 10 bases, and 5 bases had no gene match. Germline loops: CDR1 MNHEY, CDR2 SMNVEV (reference sequence). The CDR3 loop spans 13 amino acids. CDR3 coding DNA: TGTGCCACCTCGGGACAGGTCAATCAGCCCCAGCATTTT. This sequence encodes CATSGQVNQPQHF.

The V call is TRBV6-5, the J call TRBJ1-2; maybe TRBD1 (5 bases). The CDR3 is 13 amino acids. V shed 4 bases and J shed 1 base, with 7 bases lying between them. Looked up from germline, CDR1 is MNHEY and CDR2 is SVGAGI. The CDR3: CASSWGVNYGYTF. For the CDR3, the DNA is TGTGCCAGCAGTTGGGGGGTTAACTATGGCTACACCTTC.

V is TRBV6-5 and J is TRBJ1-1; D is undetermined. Germline loops: CDR1 MNHEY, CDR2 SVGAGI. This CDR3 is 16 amino acids long. V lost 0 bases and J lost 1, with 12 bases in between. Here the CDR3 reads CASSYSSRLWNTEAFF. Here the CDR3 DNA reads TGTGCCAGCAGTTACTCGAGCAGGTTGTGGAACACTGAAGCTTTCTTT.

This rearrangement joins TRBV2 to TRBJ2-4; 10 positions agree with TRBD2. Germline loops: CDR1 SNHLY, CDR2 FYNNEI. The CDR3 extends over 18 amino acids. The V segment lost 3 bases and the J segment 0 bases; nucleotides outside the gene matches: 8. This CDR3 reads CASSDILAGARAKNIQYF. DNA for the CDR3: TGTGCCAGCAGTGACATTCTAGCGGGAGCTCGAGCCAAAAACATTCAGTACTTC. The full variable domain, completed using reference TRBV2 and TRBJ2-4, is EPEVTQTPSHQVTQMGQEVILRCVPISNHLYFYWYRQILGQKVEFLVSFYNNEISEKSEIFDDQFSVERPDGSNFTLKIRSTKLEDSAMYFCASSDILAGARAKNIQYFGAGTRLSVL.

The V call is TRBV6-6, the J call TRBJ1-3; 9 bases agree with TRBD1. With 8 bases clipped from V and 1 base from J, the junction kept 6 bases outside the gene matches. CDR1 MNHNY and CDR2 SVGAGI come from the germline V gene (reference sequence). This CDR3 is 15 amino acids long. Here the CDR3 reads CASATGTGSGNTIYF. CDR3 in DNA: TGTGCCAGCGCAACAGGGACAGGGTCTGGAAACACCATATATTTT.

This chain uses TRBV5-1 with TRBJ1-2; 10 bases line up with TRBD1. Germline V CDR1 and CDR2: SGHRS, YFSETQ. The CDR3 runs 13 residues. The V segment lost 4 bases and the J segment 8 bases; nucleotides outside the gene matches: 5. The chain's CDR3 is CASSHGTGDGYTF. As DNA, the CDR3 is TGCGCCAGCAGCCACGGGACAGGGGACGGCTACACCTTC.

The chain combines TRBV4-1 with TRBJ2-3; D remains unclear. V shed 4 bases and J shed 7 bases, with 12 bases lying between them. This CDR3 region has 13 residues. The germline CDR1 and CDR2 sequences are MGHRA and YSYEKL. The DNA for the CDR3 is TGCGCCAGCAGCCGCCTTAACGGGTATACGCAGTATTTT. Protein sequence: CASSRLNGYTQYF.

V gene TRBV4-2 combines with J gene TRBJ2-7; weak D call: TRBD1 (5 bases). Germline values: CDR1 LGHNA, CDR2 YNFKEQ. Trimming cost V 0 bases and J 5 bases, with 14 bases left between them. The length of the CDR3 is 15 residues. CDR3 sequence: CASSQDPRQIHEQYF. CDR3 DNA: TGTGCCAGCAGCCAAGATCCGCGACAGATCCACGAGCAGTACTTC.

Details on this clone: At one end the junction does not follow the germline gene, possibly because of a read error. For the CDR3, the DNA is TGTGCGGGCGATCAGCCCCAGCATTTT. Amino acid sequence: CAGDQPQHF. The chain couples TRBV4-1 to TRBJ1-5; no reliable D call. Germline CDR1 MGHRA, CDR2 YSYEKL. CDR3 length equals 9 residues.

V usage is TRBV6-1 and J usage is TRBJ1-6; TRBD1 might be the D (6 bases). The CDR3 runs to 14 residues. V lost 0 bases and J 10 bases, leaving 10 bases between the germline ends. The germline gives CDR1 MNHNS, CDR2 SASEGT. The CDR3 nucleotides read TGTGCCAGCAGTGAAGCGCGGGGGCGGTCACCCCTCCACTTT. Translating gives CASSEARGRSPLHF.

The genes are TRBV19 and TRBJ1-1, with 9 bases that match TRBD1. The V and J ends lost 4 bases and 10 bases, in that order; junction bases with no gene match: 7. Germline V gene data show CDR1 as LNHDA and CDR2 as SQIVND (reference sequence). The CDR3 has 13 amino acids. The CDR3 loop reads CASSRTGAAGAFF. The CDR3, as DNA: TGTGCCAGTAGTAGGACAGGGGCGGCCGGAGCTTTCTTT.

The genes are TRBV2 and TRBJ1-5, with 7 bases fitting TRBD1. CDR1 and CDR2 from the germline V gene are SNHLY and FYNNEI. V lost 5 bases and J lost 6; bases outside the gene matches: 4. The CDR3 loop spans 13 amino acids. The CDR3 protein is CASSKQGSQPQHF. DNA of the CDR3: TGTGCCAGCAGTAAACAGGGGAGTCAGCCCCAGCATTTT.

This sequence joins TRBV7-3 and TRBJ1-1; TRBD1 might be the D (6 bases). CDR1 SGHTA and CDR2 FQGTGA come from the germline V gene. This CDR3 is 13 amino acids long. The V gene lost 4 bases and the J gene lost 2 bases, with 8 bases spanning the gap. The CDR3 protein is CASSSTGNTEAFF. The DNA for the CDR3 is TGTGCCAGCAGCTCGACAGGTAACACTGAAGCTTTCTTT. The entire variable domain, with the rest obtained from reference TRBV7-3 and TRBJ1-1, is as follows: GAGVSQTPSNKVTEKGKYVELRCDPISGHTALYWYRQSLGQGPEFLIYFQGTGAADDSGLPNDRFFAVRPEGSVSTLKIQRTERGDSAVYLCASSSTGNTEAFFGQGTRLTVV.

The V and J genes are TRBV7-6 and TRBJ2-5, with unresolved D. Germline CDR1 and CDR2: SGHVS and FNYEAQ. The CDR3 has 13 residues. V lost 3 bases, J lost 2 bases, and 7 bases lay in between. The CDR3 reads CASSLARQETQYF. CDR3 in DNA: TGTGCCAGCAGCTTGGCCAGACAAGAGACCCAGTACTTC.

V usage is TRBV9 and J usage is TRBJ2-1; 7 bases agree with TRBD2. The germline gives CDR1 SGDLS, CDR2 YYNGEE. The CDR3 has 17 amino acids. Trimming cost V 0 bases and J 4 bases; bases outside gene matches: 10. The CDR3 nucleotides read TGTGCCAGCAGCGTAGGTCTCTTTTCTAGCGGATACAATGAGCAGTTCTTC. Its translation is CASSVGLFSSGYNEQFF.

This clone was recorded only once. The gene calls are TRBV4-1 and TRBJ1-5, with 11 bases lining up with TRBD1. The CDR3 is 14 amino acids. Trimming took 3 bases from V and 7 from J; bases not matched to a gene: 2. Germline loops: CDR1 MGHRA, CDR2 YSYEKL. The chain's CDR3 is CASSQGQGGQPQHF. The DNA of the CDR3 is TGCGCCAGCAGCCAGGGACAGGGGGGGCAGCCCCAGCATTTT.

The chain's CDR3 is CASSLGGRDYGYTF. In DNA form, the CDR3 reads TGCGCCAGCAGCTTGGGGGGGCGCGACTATGGCTACACCTTC. The gene calls are TRBV5-1 and TRBJ1-2; D possibly corresponds to TRBD1 (6 bases). Germline loops: CDR1 SGHRS, CDR2 YFSETQ. The CDR3 is made up of 14 amino acids. V was cut by 0 bases and J by 3 bases, with 9 bases left in between.

This clone has a single count. The chain couples TRBV30 to TRBJ1-1; 7 positions agree with TRBD1. Trimming took 0 bases from V and 7 from J; bases not matched to a gene: 5. The length of the CDR3 is 13 residues. Germline V gene sequence: CDR1 GTSNPN, CDR2 SVGIG (reference sequence). DNA of the CDR3: TGTGCCTGGAGTGTACTTTACAGGGGTGAAGCTTTCTTT. It is translated as CAWSVLYRGEAFF.

The chain uses TRBV6-5 and TRBJ2-7; 8 nucleotides match TRBD1. Trimming at V came to 2 bases and at J to 2 bases, leaving 5 bases not matched to a gene. The germline gives CDR1 MNHEY, CDR2 SVGAGI. The CDR3 has 15 amino acids. The DNA for the CDR3 is TGTGCCAGCAGTTACGGAACGACAGGGGCCTACGAGCAGTACTTC. Translating gives CASSYGTTGAYEQYF.

The chain recombines TRBV18 with TRBJ2-1; possibly TRBD2 for D (6 bases). With 6 bases removed from V and 8 bases from J, the gap between germline ends came to 20 bases. The CDR3 runs 15 residues. The germline V gene has CDR1 KGHSH and CDR2 LQKENI. The DNA for the CDR3 is TGTGCCAGCTCGCGCGGACCGGACTCGGGGGATGAGCAGTTCTTC. Residues: CASSRGPDSGDEQFF.

This clone was counted between two and nine times. The J gene is TRBJ1-5, the V gene TRBV18; 9 positions match TRBD1. Germline CDR1 reads KGHSH; CDR2 reads LQKENI. CDR3 length: 16 amino acids. Unmatched junction bases numbered 4, after V lost 4 bases and J lost 0 bases. The CDR3 DNA sequence: TGTGCCAGCTCACTCGGACAGGGGCGTAGCAATCAGCCCCAGCATTTT. Amino acids: CASSLGQGRSNQPQHF.